Listed below are T cell receptor beta chains from one sample, sequenced in a study of shared clonotypes between healthy human individuals. Libraries were prepared by immunoSEQ multiplex PCR; TCRdb keeps only in-frame clonotypes and omits some of them. The sample lists about 2.4 million clones; 93% were seen once. What was sequenced was naive CD4+ T cells from PBMCs. The source of these receptors is a man aged 18 to 29 in good health. Some clones in this sample may be carry-over from other donors' samples. Both conserved end residues are part of each CDR3. D genes are given only for firm matches. Clone size is stated in some rows and not others, as once, few, many or a class when expanded.

j_call: TRBJ2-1
v_call: TRBV4-1
cdr3_length: 18
clone_size: .
d_call: TRBD2
cdr3_nt: TGCGCCAGCAGCCAAGCGGGACTAGCGGGAACAATACACAATGAGCAGTTCTTC
cdr3_aa: CASSQAGLAGTIHNEQFF

j_call: TRBJ2-1
v_call: TRBV5-1
cdr3_length: 16
clone_size: .
d_call: .
cdr3_nt: TGCGCCAGCAGCTTATCACAGGGCTCTGGGGGCAATGAGCAGTTCTTC
cdr3_aa: CASSLSQGSGGNEQFF

j_call: TRBJ1-1
v_call: TRBV7-3
cdr3_length: 13
clone_size: .
d_call: .
cdr3_nt: TGTGCCAGCAGCCAAGAGGTGAACACTGAAGCTTTCTTT
cdr3_aa: CASSQEVNTEAFF

j_call: TRBJ1-5
v_call: TRBV4-2
cdr3_length: 16
clone_size: .
d_call: .
cdr3_nt: TGTGCCAGCAGCCAACAAACAGAAAAGAGCAATCAGCCCCAGCATTTT
cdr3_aa: CASSQQTEKSNQPQHF

j_call: TRBJ1-2
v_call: TRBV10-3
cdr3_length: 17
clone_size: .
d_call: .
cdr3_nt: TGTGCCATCAGTGAGTCGGAGCCGGGGAGGATGGGAAATGGCTACACCTTC
cdr3_aa: CAISESEPGRMGNGYTF

j_call: TRBJ2-3
v_call: TRBV5-4
cdr3_length: 15
clone_size: .
d_call: .
cdr3_nt: TGTGCCAGCAGCTTGGCGCCAGGGGGCACAGATACGCAGTATTTT
cdr3_aa: CASSLAPGGTDTQYF

j_call: TRBJ1-1
v_call: TRBV4-2
cdr3_length: 15
clone_size: .
d_call: TRBD1
cdr3_nt: TGTGCCAGCAGCCTTTATATTGGACAGGGGGAGATAGCTTTCTTT
cdr3_aa: CASSLYIGQGEIAFF

j_call: TRBJ2-3
v_call: TRBV5-1
cdr3_length: 15
clone_size: .
d_call: TRBD2
cdr3_nt: TGCGCCAGCAGCTGGACTAGCGTGGGCACAGATACGCAGTATTTT
cdr3_aa: CASSWTSVGTDTQYF

j_call: TRBJ1-3
v_call: TRBV7-9
cdr3_length: 14
clone_size: .
d_call: .
cdr3_nt: TGTGCCAGCAGCTTAGGCAGCTCTGGAAACACCATATATTTT
cdr3_aa: CASSLGSSGNTIYF

j_call: TRBJ2-3
v_call: TRBV18
cdr3_length: 13
clone_size: .
d_call: .
cdr3_nt: TGTGCCAGCTCACCACCCGGAATAGATACGCAGTATTTT
cdr3_aa: CASSPPGIDTQYF

j_call: TRBJ2-6
v_call: TRBV29-1
cdr3_length: 14
clone_size: once
d_call: .
cdr3_nt: TGCAGCGTACGGATCGTCGCTGGGGCCAACGTCCTGACTTTC
cdr3_aa: CSVRIVAGANVLTF

j_call: TRBJ1-3
v_call: TRBV6-1
cdr3_length: 14
clone_size: .
d_call: TRBD1
cdr3_nt: TGTGCCAGTTATGGACAGGGGGCTGGAAACACCATATATTTT
cdr3_aa: CASYGQGAGNTIYF

j_call: TRBJ2-5
v_call: TRBV9
cdr3_length: 14
clone_size: .
d_call: .
cdr3_nt: TGTGCCAGCACCGCGGGACACGGAGGAGAGACCCAGTACTTC
cdr3_aa: CASTAGHGGETQYF

j_call: TRBJ2-4
v_call: TRBV2
cdr3_length: 15
clone_size: few
d_call: TRBD1
cdr3_nt: TGTGCCAGCAGATGGGACAGGGAGGCCAAAAACATTCAGTACTTC
cdr3_aa: CASRWDREAKNIQYF

j_call: TRBJ2-1
v_call: TRBV7-2
cdr3_length: 13
clone_size: .
d_call: .
cdr3_nt: TGTGCCAGCAGAACTAATGGGGGAAATGAGCAGTTCTTC
cdr3_aa: CASRTNGGNEQFF

j_call: TRBJ2-5
v_call: TRBV5-1
cdr3_length: 16
clone_size: .
d_call: TRBD2
cdr3_nt: TGCGCCAGCAGCCCCCTGGCTAGCGGGGCTCAAGAGACCCAGTACTTC
cdr3_aa: CASSPLASGAQETQYF

j_call: TRBJ2-3
v_call: TRBV12-5
cdr3_length: 13
clone_size: once
d_call: .
cdr3_nt: TGTGCTAGTGGGTGGATTGGTTCAGATACGCAGTATTTT
cdr3_aa: CASGWIGSDTQYF

j_call: TRBJ2-1
v_call: TRBV5-1
cdr3_length: 15
clone_size: .
d_call: TRBD1
cdr3_nt: TGCGCCAGCAGCATAGAGGGACAGGGCTACAATGAGCAGTTCTTC
cdr3_aa: CASSIEGQGYNEQFF

j_call: TRBJ1-4
v_call: TRBV5-6
cdr3_length: 14
clone_size: .
d_call: TRBD1
cdr3_nt: TGTGCCAGCAGCTTTACAGGGGATGGTGAAAAACTGTTTTTT
cdr3_aa: CASSFTGDGEKLFF

j_call: TRBJ2-3
v_call: TRBV29-1
cdr3_length: 12
clone_size: .
d_call: TRBD1
cdr3_nt: TGCAGCGTCGGGACAGGCGGCGATACGCAGTATTTT
cdr3_aa: CSVGTGGDTQYF

j_call: TRBJ2-1
v_call: TRBV6-6
cdr3_length: 16
clone_size: .
d_call: TRBD2
cdr3_nt: TGTGCCAGCAGTCGGACTAGCGGAGGCTCCTACAATGAGCAGTTCTTC
cdr3_aa: CASSRTSGGSYNEQFF

j_call: TRBJ1-1
v_call: TRBV11-2
cdr3_length: 14
clone_size: .
d_call: .
cdr3_nt: TGTGCCAGCAGCTTAGTCGGGGGGAACACTGAAGCTTTCTTT
cdr3_aa: CASSLVGGNTEAFF

j_call: TRBJ2-2
v_call: TRBV13
cdr3_length: 16
clone_size: once
d_call: TRBD2
cdr3_nt: TGTGCCAGCAGCTTATGGCTAGCGGGAGGCACCGGGGAGCTGTTTTTT
cdr3_aa: CASSLWLAGGTGELFF

j_call: TRBJ2-2
v_call: TRBV14
cdr3_length: 16
clone_size: .
d_call: TRBD1
cdr3_nt: TGTGCCAGCAGCCAAGCCCTGGGACAGGGGCCCGGGGAGCTGTTTTTT
cdr3_aa: CASSQALGQGPGELFF

j_call: TRBJ1-2
v_call: TRBV28
cdr3_length: 13
clone_size: .
d_call: .
cdr3_nt: TGTGCCAGCAGTTTAACAGCAGGCTATGGCTACACCTTC
cdr3_aa: CASSLTAGYGYTF

j_call: TRBJ2-5
v_call: TRBV12-5
cdr3_length: 16
clone_size: .
d_call: .
cdr3_nt: TGTGCTAGTGGTTTGGGACCCAACGTGGGGGTCGAGACCCAGTACTTC
cdr3_aa: CASGLGPNVGVETQYF

j_call: TRBJ2-7
v_call: TRBV5-5
cdr3_length: 14
clone_size: .
d_call: .
cdr3_nt: TGTGCCAGCAGCAATAGGACGGTGTCCTACGAGCAGTACTTC
cdr3_aa: CASSNRTVSYEQYF

j_call: TRBJ1-1
v_call: TRBV6-6
cdr3_length: 13
clone_size: once
d_call: .
cdr3_nt: TGTGCCAGCAGTTACCGCCAGGGGTCTGAAGCTTTCTTT
cdr3_aa: CASSYRQGSEAFF

j_call: TRBJ2-3
v_call: TRBV19
cdr3_length: 14
clone_size: .
d_call: TRBD1
cdr3_nt: TGTGCCAGTAGTCGGACAGGGAGCACAGATACGCAGTATTTT
cdr3_aa: CASSRTGSTDTQYF

j_call: TRBJ1-1
v_call: TRBV9
cdr3_length: 16
clone_size: .
d_call: TRBD1
cdr3_nt: TGTGCCAGCAGCGTAGCCGGACAGGGTATCAGCACTGAAGCTTTCTTT
cdr3_aa: CASSVAGQGISTEAFF

j_call: TRBJ2-5
v_call: TRBV18
cdr3_length: 14
clone_size: once
d_call: .
cdr3_nt: TGTGCCAGCTCCCCTCTCGATCTCCAAGAGACCCAGTACTTC
cdr3_aa: CASSPLDLQETQYF

j_call: TRBJ2-3
v_call: TRBV7-6
cdr3_length: 16
clone_size: .
d_call: .
cdr3_nt: TGTGCCAGCAGCGAGCTTGGCGCGGGCGGTTGGGATACGCAGTATTTT
cdr3_aa: CASSELGAGGWDTQYF

j_call: TRBJ1-2
v_call: TRBV4-1
cdr3_length: 14
clone_size: .
d_call: .
cdr3_nt: TGCGCCAGCAGCCCGGGGCCATATTCATATGGCTACACCTTC
cdr3_aa: CASSPGPYSYGYTF

j_call: TRBJ2-2
v_call: TRBV25-1
cdr3_length: 14
clone_size: .
d_call: .
cdr3_nt: TGTGCCAGCAGTTCGGGGGCGCGGACCGGGGAGCTGTTTTTT
cdr3_aa: CASSSGARTGELFF